Shown below are 31 T cell receptor beta chains from a single sample sequenced in a study of blood T cells in healthy people across ages. A second PCR of 7 to 11 cycles used a sample-barcoded 5' primer and a J-beta primer mix. TCRdb re-analysed the 5' RACE reads in MiXCR, keeping a single row per CDR3 protein. The sample records around 1,500,000 distinct CDR3 sequences, 28% being singletons. The sample comprised blood. The receptor set was obtained from a woman under 40 in good health.

The J gene is TRBJ2-1, the V gene TRBV10-3; 12 nucleotides line up with TRBD2. This CDR3 is 15 amino acids long. Unmatched junction bases numbered 7, after V lost 6 bases and J lost 7 bases. CDR1 and CDR2 (germline): ENHRY, SYGVKD. The CDR3 bases are TGTGCCATCAGGAGAGCTAGCGGGGGGGCGAATGAGCAGTTCTTC. It is translated as CAIRRASGGANEQFF.

The chain combines TRBV6-6 with TRBJ2-1; D tentatively reads TRBD1 or TRBD2 (5 bases each). V was pared by 4 bases and J by 2 bases, with 15 bases between. Germline V CDR1 and CDR2: MNHNY, SVGAGI (reference sequence). The CDR3 has 16 amino acids. CDR3 loop: CASSLVKGSPYNEQFF. The CDR3 region has the DNA TGTGCCAGCAGTTTGGTAAAGGGGAGCCCCTACAATGAGCAGTTCTTC.

In nucleotides, the CDR3 is TGTGCCAGCAGCCGCGACAGGGGGCAGTACAATGAGCAGTTCTTC. This translates into CASSRDRGQYNEQFF. The chain couples TRBV2 to TRBJ2-1, with 10 bases lining up with TRBD1. Per germline, CDR1 SNHLY and CDR2 FYNNEI. With 6 bases clipped from V and 4 bases from J, the junction kept 6 bases outside the gene matches. The CDR3 is 15 residues long.

The sample holds many counts of this clonotype. This chain joins TRBV20-1 and TRBJ2-7, with 7 bases lining up with TRBD1. V lost 1 base, J lost 0 bases, and 3 bases stayed unmatched. Germline CDR1 and CDR2: DFQATT and SNEGSKA (reference sequence). The CDR3 is made up of 14 amino acids. The CDR3 spells CSARVRDSSYEQYF. The CDR3 region has the DNA TGCAGTGCTAGAGTCCGGGACAGCTCCTACGAGCAGTACTTC.

V is TRBV7-2 and J is TRBJ2-5, with unresolved D. The germline CDR1 and CDR2 sequences are SGHTA and FQGNSA. CDR3 length: 15 amino acids. V was clipped by 2 bases and J by 5 bases, with 15 bases between them. The CDR3 is CASSLSPQSVETQYF. The CDR3 DNA reads as TGTGCCAGCAGCTTAAGCCCTCAATCGGTCGAGACCCAGTACTTC.

This clonotype was found many times. The genes are TRBV13 and TRBJ2-5, with D possibly TRBD2 on 5 matching bases. With 5 bases removed from V and 5 bases from J, the gap between germline ends came to 9 bases. The germline V gene encodes CDR1 PRHDT and CDR2 FYEKMQ (reference sequence). The CDR3 totals 12 residues. The CDR3 loop reads CASSRWEETQYF. The CDR3 DNA sequence: TGTGCCAGCAGCCGATGGGAGGAGACCCAGTACTTC.

The V call is TRBV5-1, the J call TRBJ1-2; D is undetermined. Germline V gene data show CDR1 as SGHRS and CDR2 as YFSETQ. This CDR3 has 16 amino acids. V shed 0 bases and J shed 8 bases, with 20 bases lying between them. This chain's CDR3 is CASSLVVGGSLNGYTF. CDR3 sequence (DNA): TGCGCCAGCAGCTTGGTGGTCGGCGGCTCTCTCAACGGCTACACCTTC.

This clonotype was counted between two and nine times. V is TRBV9 and J is TRBJ2-1, with a possible D match to TRBD1 (5 bases). Germline assignment: CDR1 SGDLS and CDR2 YYNGEE. Deletions cut 0 bases from V and 8 bases from J, with 9 bases between. This CDR3 is built from 13 residues. The CDR3 spells CASSVVGADEQFF. The CDR3 DNA sequence: TGTGCCAGCAGCGTAGTTGGGGCGGATGAGCAGTTCTTC.

This clonotype was seen a few times. V gene TRBV4-3 combines with J gene TRBJ1-6, with a tentative D call TRBD1 (5 bases). CDR1 is LGHNA, CDR2 YSLEER, per germline. CDR3 length: 15 amino acids. Trimming stripped 3 bases from V and 10 bases from J, with 16 bases between. The CDR3 loop is CASSQDKRFGSPLHF. CDR3 sequence (DNA): TGCGCCAGCAGCCAGGACAAGAGATTTGGGTCACCCCTCCACTTT.

This clonotype was detected a few times. Here the CDR3 reads CASSERGSQPQHF. In DNA, the CDR3 is TGTGCCAGCAGTGAAAGGGGAAGTCAGCCCCAGCATTTT. The rearrangement links TRBV6-1 to TRBJ1-5; tentative D call: TRBD1 (5 bases). This CDR3 is 13 amino acids long. Germline lookup yields CDR1 MNHNS and CDR2 SASEGT. V lost 2 bases and J 6 bases, leaving 8 bases between the germline ends.

This clonotype was seen a handful of times. The chain has TRBV10-3 and TRBJ1-1, with a possible D match to TRBD1 (5 bases). V lost 2 bases and J 2 bases, leaving 6 bases between the germline ends. Germline V CDR1 and CDR2: ENHRY, SYGVKD. CDR3 size: 13 residues. In nucleotides, the CDR3 is TGTGCCATCAGTGAGAGGGACAACACTGAAGCTTTCTTT. Residues: CAISERDNTEAFF.

This CDR3 is CSARGGKGALANEQFF. In nucleotides, the CDR3 is TGCAGTGCTCGGGGAGGGAAGGGAGCACTTGCCAATGAGCAGTTCTTC. V usage is TRBV20-1 and J usage is TRBJ2-1; 7 bases are a match to TRBD2. Losses at the gene ends were 5 bases for V and 6 bases for J; bases not matched to a gene: 16. Germline V CDR1 and CDR2: DFQATT, SNEGSKA (reference sequence). The CDR3 consists of 16 residues.

The rearrangement uses TRBV4-1 and TRBJ1-2; D unclear. Germline V CDR1 and CDR2: MGHRA, YSYEKL. The CDR3 length is 15 residues. The V gene lost 4 bases and the J gene lost 0 bases, with 12 bases spanning the gap. This chain's CDR3 is CASSRVVTANYGYTF. The DNA of the CDR3 is TGCGCCAGCAGCCGGGTCGTAACAGCTAACTATGGCTACACCTTC.

There are many counts of this clonotype. The J gene is TRBJ2-1, the V gene TRBV28; perhaps D is TRBD1 or TRBD2 (6 bases each). Germline V lookup: CDR1 MDHEN, CDR2 SYDVKM. The CDR3 loop spans 13 amino acids. Trimming took 8 bases from V and 5 from J, leaving 13 bases between them. The CDR3 loop reads CASRGPADNEQFF. The CDR3 nucleotides read TGTGCCAGCCGGGGGCCTGCGGACAATGAGCAGTTCTTC.

CDR3 coding DNA: TGTGCCACCAGTGAGCGACAGGGAAATGGCTACACCTTC. Its protein product is CATSERQGNGYTF. The V call is TRBV24-1, the J call TRBJ1-2; 7 nucleotides match TRBD1. In germline, CDR1 is KGHDR, CDR2 SFDVKD. The CDR3 consists of 13 residues. After removal of 4 bases from V and 6 bases from J, the junction contained 4 bases not matched to a gene.

This clonotype occurred many times. The chain has TRBV10-1 and TRBJ2-5, with D possibly matching TRBD1 (5 bases). From germline, CDR1 is WNHNN and CDR2 SYGVQD (reference sequence). The CDR3 loop spans 13 amino acids. Trimming cost V 4 bases and J 2 bases, with 8 bases left between them. CDR3 region: CASSGQPQETQYF. As DNA, the CDR3 is TGCGCCAGCAGTGGACAGCCTCAAGAGACCCAGTACTTC.

V is TRBV7-9 and J is TRBJ2-1; 10 positions agree with TRBD2. V trimming: 4 bases; J trimming: 9 bases; junction bases outside the gene matches: 15. The CDR3 is made up of 17 amino acids. The germline V gene has CDR1 SEHNR and CDR2 FQNEAQ (reference sequence). The CDR3 sequence is CASSSLTGTSVAIEQFF. CDR3 coding DNA: TGTGCCAGCAGCTCGCTTACCGGGACTAGCGTCGCGATTGAGCAGTTCTTC.

CDR3 in DNA: TGCAGCGTTGGCCCTAGGAGCGGGAGAGGGTACAATGAGCAGTTCTTC. This encodes CSVGPRSGRGYNEQFF. The gene calls are TRBV29-1 and TRBJ2-1, with 8 bases identical to TRBD2. Trimming at V came to 4 bases and at J to 4 bases, leaving 12 bases not matched to a gene. CDR3 length: 16 amino acids. Germline V gene sequence: CDR1 SQVTM, CDR2 ANQGSEA.

The table lists this clonotype with a few counts. The V call is TRBV29-1, the J call TRBJ2-3; 9 bases agree with TRBD1. The CDR3 runs to 18 residues. The trim removed 4 bases at V and 3 bases at J, leaving 17 bases unmatched. The V gene's germline CDR1 is SQVTM and CDR2 ANQGSEA. CDR3 sequence reads: CSVGGPSLPDRGTDTQYF. The CDR3 DNA sequence: TGCAGCGTTGGAGGTCCGTCCCTCCCGGACAGGGGTACAGATACGCAGTATTTT.

The gene calls are TRBV20-1 and TRBJ2-3; 7 nucleotides line up with TRBD2. Losses at the gene ends were 6 bases for V and 4 bases for J; bases not matched to a gene: 19. CDR3 length equals 17 residues. From germline, CDR1 is DFQATT and CDR2 SNEGSKA (reference sequence). This CDR3 is CSAGPSRGGGNSDTQYF. DNA of the CDR3: TGCAGTGCAGGCCCCTCCCGTGGGGGGGGGAATTCAGATACGCAGTATTTT.

This chain uses TRBV12-3 or TRBV12-4 with TRBJ2-2; no clear D gene. V was trimmed by 5 bases and J by 2 bases, leaving 15 bases between them. The CDR3 spans 16 residues. DNA for the CDR3: TGTGCCAGCAGTCTCCCGGACGGCCAAAACACCGGGGAGCTGTTTTTT. It translates to CASSLPDGQNTGELFF.

This clonotype was seen only a few times. The J gene is TRBJ2-3, the V gene TRBV5-1; D is perhaps TRBD1 (6 bases). The CDR3 has 15 amino acids. Trimming shortened V by 2 bases and J by 5 bases, and 15 bases separated the two germline ends. CDR1 and CDR2 from the germline V gene are SGHRS and YFSETQ. CDR3 region: CASSLQGTRGDTQYF. For the CDR3, the DNA is TGCGCCAGCAGCTTACAGGGAACTCGGGGAGATACGCAGTATTTT.

On this clonotype: Given a much more abundant clone one base away, this may be a read error. The V call is TRBV20-1, the J call TRBJ2-7; possible D gene TRBD2, 5 bases. The end of the DNA is better explained by TRBJ2-5, so the J call may be wrong. The CDR3 runs 15 residues. Germline V gene lookup returns CDR1 DFQATT and CDR2 SNEGSKA (reference sequence). The CDR3 nucleotides read TGCAGAGCCCGAGCCCACCCCCGAGGGCGGGAGACCCAGTACTTC. This codes for CRARAHPRGRETQYF.

With respect to this clonotype: A read error is likely, as this CDR3 ends without the conserved phenylalanine or tryptophan. V is TRBV3-1 and J is TRBJ2-7; 9 positions agree with TRBD2. CDR1 and CDR2 from the germline V gene are LGHDT and YNNKEL (reference sequence). The CDR3 loop spans 18 amino acids. V lost 0 bases, J lost 3 bases, and 12 bases stayed unmatched. Written as DNA, the CDR3 is TGTGCCAGCAGCCAAGAAAACGCCATCCTAGCGGGATTCTACGAGCAGTACCTC. This gives the protein CASSQENAILAGFYEQYL.

Only a few counts were recorded for this clonotype. This sequence joins TRBV6-1 and TRBJ2-6; tentative D call: TRBD2 (5 bases). Deletions cut 7 bases from V and 0 bases from J, with 13 bases between. The CDR3 length is 16 residues. Per germline, CDR1 MNHNS and CDR2 SASEGT. The DNA for the CDR3 is TGTGCCAGCAAGGGAGAGATCACCTCTGGGGCCAACGTCCTGACTTTC. Its translation is CASKGEITSGANVLTF.

This chain joins TRBV10-3 and TRBJ2-3; a possible D gene is TRBD2 (6 bases). Trimming shortened V by 8 bases and J by 4 bases, and 13 bases separated the two germline ends. The germline V gene has CDR1 ENHRY and CDR2 SYGVKD. This CDR3 spans 13 amino acids. DNA for the CDR3: TGTGCCATCCGCAACGGGAGTTCAGATACGCAGTATTTT. Encoded protein: CAIRNGSSDTQYF.

J is TRBJ1-1 and V is TRBV6-2 or TRBV6-3, with 9 bases matching TRBD1. The ends lost 7 bases at V and 11 bases at J; junction bases unmatched: 14. Germline-derived CDR1 and CDR2 are MNHEY and SVGEGT. The CDR3 runs 14 residues. The CDR3 nucleotides read TGTGCCAGCAACCCACTCGGACAGGGGCGGCGGGCTTTCTTT. This codes for CASNPLGQGRRAFF.

This clonotype came up a few times. The chain employs TRBV2 and TRBJ2-5, with a possible D match to TRBD1 (6 bases). Germline V CDR1 and CDR2: SNHLY, FYNNEI. There are 17 residues in the CDR3. V lost 4 bases and J lost 2, with 20 bases in between. CDR3 region: CASSAAVGQPLQETQYF. CDR3 nucleotides: TGTGCCAGCAGTGCCGCCGTGGGACAACCGTTACAAGAGACCCAGTACTTC.

This clonotype showed up many times. The V and J genes are TRBV20-1 and TRBJ2-7, with TRBD2 matching 8 bases. The CDR3 is made up of 14 amino acids. With 4 bases clipped from V and 5 bases from J, the junction kept 10 bases outside the gene matches. Germline loops: CDR1 DFQATT, CDR2 SNEGSKA (reference sequence). The CDR3 protein is CSATPGTRPHEQYF. The CDR3 coding sequence is TGCAGTGCTACACCCGGGACTAGACCCCACGAGCAGTACTTC.

This clonotype was seen more than once but under ten times. The junction departs from germline at one end; a sequencing error may be responsible. The chain joins TRBV6-5 to TRBJ2-2, with D maybe TRBD2 (6 bases). The CDR3 runs 14 residues. Germline loops: CDR1 MNHEY, CDR2 SVGAGI. In DNA form, the CDR3 reads TGTGCCAGCTTAGGACTATCGAACACCGGGGAGCGGTTTTTT. Its translation: CASLGLSNTGERFF.

Concerning this clonotype itself: At one boundary the junction diverges from the germline segment, which might be a read error. J is TRBJ1-1 and V is TRBV4-2; D uncertain. The germline V gene has CDR1 LGHNA and CDR2 YNFKEQ. The length of the CDR3 is 14 residues. As DNA, the CDR3 is TGTACCAGCAGCCCACTTAACAGAAACACTGAAGCTTTCTTT. Encoded protein: CTSSPLNRNTEAFF.